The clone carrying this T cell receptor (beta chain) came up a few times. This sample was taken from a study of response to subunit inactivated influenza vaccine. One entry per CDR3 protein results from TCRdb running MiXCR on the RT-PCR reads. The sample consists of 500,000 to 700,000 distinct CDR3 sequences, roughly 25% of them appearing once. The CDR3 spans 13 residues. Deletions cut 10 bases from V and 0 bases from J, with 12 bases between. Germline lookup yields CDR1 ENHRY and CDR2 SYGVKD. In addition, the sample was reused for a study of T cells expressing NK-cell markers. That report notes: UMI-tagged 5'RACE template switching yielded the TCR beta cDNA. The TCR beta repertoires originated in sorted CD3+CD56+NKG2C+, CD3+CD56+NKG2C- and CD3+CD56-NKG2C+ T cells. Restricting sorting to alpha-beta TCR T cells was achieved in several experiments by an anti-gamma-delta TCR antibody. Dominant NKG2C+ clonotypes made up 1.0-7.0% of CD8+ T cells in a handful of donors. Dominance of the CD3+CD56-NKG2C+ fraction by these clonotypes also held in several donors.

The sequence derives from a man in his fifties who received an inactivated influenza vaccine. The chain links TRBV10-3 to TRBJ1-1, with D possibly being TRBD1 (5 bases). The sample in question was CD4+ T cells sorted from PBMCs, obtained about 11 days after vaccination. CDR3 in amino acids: CATHPGVNTEAFF. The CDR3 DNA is TGTGCCACCCATCCGGGGGTGAACACTGAAGCTTTCTTT.